This record concerns one T cell receptor beta chain sequence. What this receptor recognizes is not known. No clone much larger than this one lies a single base away; base qualities are absent. The sample comes from a study of OX40 agonist ivuxolimab in advanced cancers. For context, the study as a whole: Ivuxolimab, which targeted the costimulatory receptor OX40 (CD134), was an agonistic, fully human IgG2 monoclonal antibody. In the dose-escalation cohort, 82.7% of patients were male, and the mean age was roughly 60 years, with a range of about 23 to 85. Intravenous ivuxolimab was administered to patients every 2 weeks at six dose levels: 0.01, 0.1, 0.3, 1.5, 3 and 10 mg/kg. Of the 50 to 55 patients in dose escalation, approximately 20 had hepatocellular carcinoma, some 15 had melanoma, 9 had renal cell carcinoma and 9 had head and neck cancer. Prior anti-PD-1, anti-PD-L1 or anti-CTLA-4 therapy was permitted, and checkpoint inhibitors had been received by about two fifths of dose-escalation patients. Peripheral TCRbeta sequencing was intended to test whether TCR sequence diversity was altered and clonal T-cell expansion was caused by ivuxolimab. Partial responses were achieved by three dose-escalation patients, of whom one had hepatocellular carcinoma and two had cutaneous melanoma. The paper reports the monotherapy dose-escalation portion (N of about 47 patients) of the phase I ivuxolimab trial.

Patients with autoimmune disease history or receiving systemic immunosuppression were excluded from the trial. Peripheral blood for TCR sequencing was collected from all dose cohorts at baseline, on cycle 4 day 1, and on cycle 7 day 1. The samples were taken from a phase I, first-in-human, multicenter, open-label dose-escalation trial of ivuxolimab. Adults with locally advanced or metastatic melanoma, renal cell, hepatocellular, or head and neck squamous cell carcinoma were enrolled in the trial. CD4+ and CD8+ T cells were sorted separately from peripheral blood before TCR sequencing. General conclusions and limits of the study: Clonal expansion of both CD4+ and CD8+ blood T cells was observed from baseline to week 6 at doses 0.1 to 3.0 mg/kg. Low levels of normalized T-cell clonal expansion were also shown by some nonresponding patients. In partial responders in the 0.1-3.0 mg/kg groups, normalized peripheral clonal expansion was found to be among the lowest, especially among CD8+ T cells. Which antigens the clonally expanded peripheral T cells were specific for was not determined. After ivuxolimab, more expanded clones were found on average in CD8+ T cells than in CD4+ T cells.

To sequence the TCRbeta CDR3 region, genomic DNA was isolated from the sorted cells. TCRbeta CDR3 regions were sequenced using the immunoSEQ Assay. TCRdb stores this immuneACCESS table with in-frame sequences only. Part of the clones is absent; in the studies checked, under half of the shortfall reflects unresolved V genes, and no reason is known for the rest. For this sample there are around 70,000 clones; under 85% appear just once. Approximately 2.5% of the sample is in the top ten clones. Source: CD4+ or CD8+ T cells sorted from blood, taken in a trial of the OX40 agonist ivuxolimab. This clonotype was obtained from an adult with an advanced solid tumor such as melanoma, head and neck, liver or kidney cancer.

The CDR3 protein sequence reads: CASSPPDRANTEAFF. The base sequence is TGTGCCAGCAGTCCACCCGACAGGGCGAACACTGAAGCTTTCTTT. The chain is encoded by TRBV28 joined to TRBJ1-1; 7 bases in the junction line up with TRBD1. The germline V gene provides CDR1 MDHEN and CDR2 SYDVKM. The CDR3, cysteine through phenylalanine, is 15 amino acids long. CDR3 DNA only is kept here, 45 bases in frame from base 1. V and J are trimmed by 5 bases and 1 base, and the gene matches miss 7 bases of the junction.